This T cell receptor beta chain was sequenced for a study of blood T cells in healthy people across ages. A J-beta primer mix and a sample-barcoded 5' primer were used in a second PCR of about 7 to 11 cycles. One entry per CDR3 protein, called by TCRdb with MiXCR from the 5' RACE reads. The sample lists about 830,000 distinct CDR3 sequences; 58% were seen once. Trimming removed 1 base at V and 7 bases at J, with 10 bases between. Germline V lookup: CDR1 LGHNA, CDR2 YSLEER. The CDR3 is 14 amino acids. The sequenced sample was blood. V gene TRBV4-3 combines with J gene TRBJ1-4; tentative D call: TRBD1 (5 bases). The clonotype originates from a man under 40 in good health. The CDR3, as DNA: TGCGCCAGCAGCCAAGGACACGGGGGTGAAAAACTGTTTTTT. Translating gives CASSQGHGGEKLFF.